This T cell receptor beta chain was retrieved from a study of technical replicates of blood from several donors. The assay was immunoSEQ multiplex PCR, and TCRdb's table has in-frame clones only and misses some. Among 72,000 or so clones listed, approximately 92% were seen once. This clone was observed once. The germline CDR1 and CDR2 sequences are SGHRS and YFSETQ. Germline trimming cut 3 bases from V and 5 bases from J; bases unmatched to any gene: 5. CDR3 length: 15 residues. This chain uses TRBV5-1 with TRBJ2-3, with TRBD2 identical over 11 bases. The receptor was isolated from a human donor in good health. Sequencing was carried out using T cells isolated from PBMCs. Here the CDR3 reads CASSYSGRAVDTQYF. Written as DNA, the CDR3 is TGCGCCAGCAGCTATAGCGGGAGGGCGGTAGATACGCAGTATTTT.